This T cell receptor (beta chain) was profiled in a study of T cell changes during pregnancy in multiple sclerosis. Only in-frame clones appear in the TCRdb table, and some are missing; sequencing was by immunoSEQ multiplex PCR. The sample records fewer than 70,000 clones, about nine tenths being singletons. CDR3 length: 15 amino acids. The germline V gene has CDR1 SGHTA and CDR2 FQGTGA. Trimming shortened V by 5 bases and J by 0 bases, and 8 bases separated the two germline ends. The clonotype originates from a female donor with multiple sclerosis, enrolled in a pregnancy study. The chain employs TRBV7-3 and TRBJ1-6; possible D gene TRBD1, 5 bases. The specimen was peripheral blood, collected in the third trimester of pregnancy. The CDR3 sequence is CASSPDSSYNSPLHF. The DNA of the CDR3 is TGTGCCAGCAGCCCCGACAGCTCCTATAATTCACCCCTCCACTTT.